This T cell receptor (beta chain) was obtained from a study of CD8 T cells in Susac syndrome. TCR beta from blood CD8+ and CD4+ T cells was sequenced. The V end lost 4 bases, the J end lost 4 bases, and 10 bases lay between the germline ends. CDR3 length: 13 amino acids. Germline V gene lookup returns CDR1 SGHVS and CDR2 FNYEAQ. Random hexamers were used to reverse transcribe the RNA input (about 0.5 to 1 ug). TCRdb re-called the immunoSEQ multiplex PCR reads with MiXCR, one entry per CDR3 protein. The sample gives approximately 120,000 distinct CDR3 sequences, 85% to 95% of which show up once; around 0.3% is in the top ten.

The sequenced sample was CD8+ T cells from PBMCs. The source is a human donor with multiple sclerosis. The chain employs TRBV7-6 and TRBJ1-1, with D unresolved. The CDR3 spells CASSSAVGTEAFF. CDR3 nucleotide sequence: TGTGCCAGCAGCTCGGCGGTCGGCACTGAAGCTTTCTTT.